This is a list of T cell receptor beta chains from one sample in a study of CD8+ T cells in alopecia areata. Measured with immunoSEQ multiplex PCR; TCRdb has only the in-frame clones, and not every one. This table holds around 140,000 clones, nearly 55% found once. This specimen consisted of CD8+ T cells sorted from blood, obtained at week 4, from a patient treated with tofacitinib. These receptors originate from a human donor with alopecia areata. Both conserved end residues are part of each CDR3. Fields, in order: clone size, V gene, D gene, J gene, CDR3 length, CDR3 DNA, CDR3 protein. The D gene is left open where the match is weak. Clone size, where shown, is once, few, many, or a class for clones that have expanded.

clone_size: NA
v_call: TRBV27
d_call: NA
j_call: TRBJ1-2
cdr3_length: 15
cdr3_nt: TGTGCCAGCAGTCCGGCATGGGGTATAATCGATGGCTACACCTTC
cdr3_aa: CASSPAWGIIDGYTF

clone_size: NA
v_call: TRBV5-4
d_call: NA
j_call: TRBJ2-5
cdr3_length: 13
cdr3_nt: TGTGCCAGCAGCCCGGAGGGGCGGGAGACCCAGTACTTC
cdr3_aa: CASSPEGRETQYF

clone_size: NA
v_call: TRBV11-1
d_call: NA
j_call: TRBJ1-1
cdr3_length: 13
cdr3_nt: TGTGCCAGCAGCTTGCAGGGGCCCACTGAAGCTTTCTTT
cdr3_aa: CASSLQGPTEAFF

clone_size: NA
v_call: TRBV30
d_call: TRBD1
j_call: TRBJ2-7
cdr3_length: 12
cdr3_nt: TGTGCCTGGAGTGTAACAGGGGACGAGCAGTACTTC
cdr3_aa: CAWSVTGDEQYF

clone_size: NA
v_call: TRBV27
d_call: NA
j_call: TRBJ2-6
cdr3_length: 16
cdr3_nt: TGTGCCAGCAGTTTGGTCGTTGGGACTGGGGCCAACGTCCTGACTTTC
cdr3_aa: CASSLVVGTGANVLTF

clone_size: few
v_call: TRBV7-9
d_call: NA
j_call: TRBJ2-7
cdr3_length: 15
cdr3_nt: TGTGCCAGCAGCTTAGGGCCCGACAGCCTCTACGAGCAGTACTTC
cdr3_aa: CASSLGPDSLYEQYF

clone_size: few
v_call: TRBV13
d_call: NA
j_call: TRBJ2-3
cdr3_length: 16
cdr3_nt: TGTGCCAGCAGCACACCCCGGACAGACTCGACAGATACGCAGTATTTT
cdr3_aa: CASSTPRTDSTDTQYF

clone_size: NA
v_call: TRBV29-1
d_call: TRBD2
j_call: TRBJ2-1
cdr3_length: 14
cdr3_nt: TGCAGCGTGGAGGGGCGGGGGACCTACAATGAGCAGTTCTTC
cdr3_aa: CSVEGRGTYNEQFF

clone_size: NA
v_call: TRBV19
d_call: NA
j_call: TRBJ1-1
cdr3_length: 15
cdr3_nt: TGTGCCAGTAGTATCTCGGGGGTGGGAGAAACTGAAGCTTTCTTT
cdr3_aa: CASSISGVGETEAFF

clone_size: NA
v_call: TRBV5-1
d_call: NA
j_call: TRBJ2-7
cdr3_length: 13
cdr3_nt: TGCGCCAGCAGCTTGGTGACAGGCTACGAGCAGTACTTC
cdr3_aa: CASSLVTGYEQYF

clone_size: once
v_call: TRBV5-6
d_call: NA
j_call: TRBJ1-2
cdr3_length: 14
cdr3_nt: TGTGCCAGCAGCCATTCAACAGATTACCACGGCTACACCTTC
cdr3_aa: CASSHSTDYHGYTF

clone_size: NA
v_call: TRBV5-1
d_call: NA
j_call: TRBJ2-3
cdr3_length: 15
cdr3_nt: TGCGCCAGCAGCTTGTCTCGGGGGACGACAGATACGCAGTATTTT
cdr3_aa: CASSLSRGTTDTQYF

clone_size: NA
v_call: TRBV6-5
d_call: TRBD1
j_call: TRBJ2-3
cdr3_length: 12
cdr3_nt: TGTGCCAGCAGTTTCACCAGGGGGCCGCAGTATTTT
cdr3_aa: CASSFTRGPQYF

clone_size: NA
v_call: TRBV5-1
d_call: NA
j_call: TRBJ2-4
cdr3_length: 13
cdr3_nt: TGCGCCAGCAGCTTGGACGGGGGTAACATTCAGTACTTC
cdr3_aa: CASSLDGGNIQYF

clone_size: NA
v_call: TRBV10-3
d_call: TRBD2
j_call: TRBJ2-3
cdr3_length: 12
cdr3_nt: TGTGCCATCAGTGAGGGGGGACTAGAAGGGTATTTT
cdr3_aa: CAISEGGLEGYF

clone_size: NA
v_call: TRBV19
d_call: TRBD1
j_call: TRBJ1-1
cdr3_length: 14
cdr3_nt: TGTGCCAGTAGTATAAGGGACAGGCGCCCTGAAGCTTTCTTT
cdr3_aa: CASSIRDRRPEAFF

clone_size: NA
v_call: TRBV13
d_call: NA
j_call: TRBJ2-7
cdr3_length: 12
cdr3_nt: TGTGCCACCAATACAGGGTTAGGCGAGCAGTACTTC
cdr3_aa: CATNTGLGEQYF